This record looks at one T cell receptor (beta chain) sequence and its context. Original processing notes: Scientists estimated how many nucleated cells there were by amplifying reference gene primers. Sequenced by immunoSEQ multiplex PCR; TCRdb stores in-frame clones only, minus some. The V and J calls and clone size are taken from that table; D and trimming were inferred from the DNA. The table records about 180,000 clones, approximately 83% of them present only once. These data are taken from a study of blood T cell repertoires in COVID-19. For the study at large: Whether acute or convalescent, the COVID-19 samples came from the United States, Italy and Spain. In each case, the material was cDNA or gDNA derived from T cells, B-cell-depleted T cells, or PBMCs.

Germline CDR1 and CDR2: SGDLS and YYNGEE. The V gene lost 2 bases and the J gene lost 1 base, with 7 bases spanning the gap. The CDR3 is 14 amino acids. This receptor was obtained from a man aged 50 or older with active or convalescent COVID-19. Sequencing was carried out using peripheral blood. This chain uses TRBV9 with TRBJ2-1; D is uncertain. CDR3 coding DNA: TGTGCCAGCAGCGTTACTGAATCCTACAATGAGCAGTTCTTC. Translating gives CASSVTESYNEQFF. The whole variable domain, remainder taken from reference TRBV9 and TRBJ2-1, is DSGVTQTPKHLITATGQRVTLRCSPRSGDLSVYWYQQSLDQGLQFLIQYYNGEERAKGNILERFSAQQFPDLHSELNLSSLELGDSALYFCASSVTESYNEQFFGPGTRLTVL.